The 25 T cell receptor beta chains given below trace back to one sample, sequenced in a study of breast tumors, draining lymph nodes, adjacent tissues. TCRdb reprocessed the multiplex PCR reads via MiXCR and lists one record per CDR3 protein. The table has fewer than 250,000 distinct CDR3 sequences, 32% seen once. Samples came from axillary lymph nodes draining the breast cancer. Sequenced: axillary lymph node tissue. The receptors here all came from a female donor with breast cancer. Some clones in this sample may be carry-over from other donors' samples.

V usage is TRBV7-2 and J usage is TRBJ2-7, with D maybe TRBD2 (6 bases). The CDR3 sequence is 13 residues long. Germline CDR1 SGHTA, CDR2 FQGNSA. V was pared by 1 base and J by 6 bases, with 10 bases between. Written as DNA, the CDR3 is TGTGCCAGCAGCTTAGTCTTGGAGGGCGAGCAGTACTTC. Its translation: CASSLVLEGEQYF.

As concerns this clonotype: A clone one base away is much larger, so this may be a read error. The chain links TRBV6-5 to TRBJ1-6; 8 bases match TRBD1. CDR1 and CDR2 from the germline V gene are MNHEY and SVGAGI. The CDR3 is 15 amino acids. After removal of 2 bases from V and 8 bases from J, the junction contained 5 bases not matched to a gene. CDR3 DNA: TGTGCCAGCAGTTACACAACAGGGGGTGATTCACCCCTCCACTTT. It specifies CASSYTTGGDSPLHF.

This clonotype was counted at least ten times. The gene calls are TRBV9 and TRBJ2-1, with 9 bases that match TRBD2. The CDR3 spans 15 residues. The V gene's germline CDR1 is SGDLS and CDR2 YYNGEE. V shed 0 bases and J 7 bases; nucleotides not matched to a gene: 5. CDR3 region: CASSVGLAGENEQFF. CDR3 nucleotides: TGTGCCAGCAGCGTAGGTTTAGCGGGAGAGAATGAGCAGTTCTTC. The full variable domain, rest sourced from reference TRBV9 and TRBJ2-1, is DSGVTQTPKHLITATGQRVTLRCSPRSGDLSVYWYQQSLDQGLQFLIQYYNGEERAKGNILERFSAQQFPDLHSELNLSSLELGDSALYFCASSVGLAGENEQFFGPGTRLTVL.

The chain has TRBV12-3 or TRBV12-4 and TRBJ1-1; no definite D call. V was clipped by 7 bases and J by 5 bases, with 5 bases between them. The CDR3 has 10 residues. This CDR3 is CASIPTEAFF. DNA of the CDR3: TGTGCCAGCATTCCTACTGAAGCTTTCTTT.

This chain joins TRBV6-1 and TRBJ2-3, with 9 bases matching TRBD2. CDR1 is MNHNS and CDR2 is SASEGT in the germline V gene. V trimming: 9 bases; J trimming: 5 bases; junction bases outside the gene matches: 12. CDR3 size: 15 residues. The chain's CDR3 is CASRRRAGGRDTQYF. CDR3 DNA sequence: TGTGCCAGTCGCCGCCGGGCGGGAGGGCGAGATACGCAGTATTTT.

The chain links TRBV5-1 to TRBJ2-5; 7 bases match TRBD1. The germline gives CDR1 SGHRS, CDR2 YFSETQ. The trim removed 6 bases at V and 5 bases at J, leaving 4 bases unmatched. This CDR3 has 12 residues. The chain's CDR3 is CASKDRLETQYF. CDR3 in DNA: TGCGCCAGCAAGGACAGGCTTGAGACCCAGTACTTC.

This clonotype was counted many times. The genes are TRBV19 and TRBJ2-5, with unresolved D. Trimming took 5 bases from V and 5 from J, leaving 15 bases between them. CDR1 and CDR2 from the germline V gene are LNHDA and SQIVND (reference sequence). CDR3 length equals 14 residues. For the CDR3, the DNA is TGTGCCAGTAGTGAAAAGCAGGTTCGGGAGACCCAGTACTTC. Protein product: CASSEKQVRETQYF.

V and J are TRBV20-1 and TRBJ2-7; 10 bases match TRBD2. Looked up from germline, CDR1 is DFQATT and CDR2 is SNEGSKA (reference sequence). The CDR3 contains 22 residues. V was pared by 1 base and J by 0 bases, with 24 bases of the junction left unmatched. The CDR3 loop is CSARGPGTSAQWVMGDSYEQYF. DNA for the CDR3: TGCAGTGCTAGAGGGCCCGGGACTAGCGCCCAGTGGGTTATGGGGGACTCCTACGAGCAGTACTTC.

The CDR3 is CASSPGLAGLSTDTQYF. CDR3 DNA: TGTGCCAGCAGTCCCGGACTAGCGGGATTGAGTACAGATACGCAGTATTTT. The chain has TRBV6-6 and TRBJ2-3; 12 nucleotides agree with TRBD2. V trimming: 5 bases; J trimming: 3 bases; junction bases outside the gene matches: 9. Per the germline V gene, CDR1 is MNHNY and CDR2 is SVGAGI (reference sequence). The CDR3 is 17 residues long.

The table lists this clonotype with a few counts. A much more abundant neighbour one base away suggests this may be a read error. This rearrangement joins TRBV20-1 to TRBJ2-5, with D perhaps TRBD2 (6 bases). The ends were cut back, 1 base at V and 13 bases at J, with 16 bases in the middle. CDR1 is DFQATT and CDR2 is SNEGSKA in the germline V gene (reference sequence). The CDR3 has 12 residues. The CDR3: CSARGGIGDPYF. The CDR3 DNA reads TGCAGTGCTAGAGGCGGGATTGGGGACCCGTACTTC.

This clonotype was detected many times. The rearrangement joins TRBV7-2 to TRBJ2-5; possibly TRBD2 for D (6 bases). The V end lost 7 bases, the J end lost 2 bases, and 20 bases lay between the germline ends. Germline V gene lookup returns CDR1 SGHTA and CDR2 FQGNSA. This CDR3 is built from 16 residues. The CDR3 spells CASTPGGTLMQETQYF. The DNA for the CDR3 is TGTGCCAGCACCCCCGGCGGGACCCTAATGCAAGAGACCCAGTACTTC.

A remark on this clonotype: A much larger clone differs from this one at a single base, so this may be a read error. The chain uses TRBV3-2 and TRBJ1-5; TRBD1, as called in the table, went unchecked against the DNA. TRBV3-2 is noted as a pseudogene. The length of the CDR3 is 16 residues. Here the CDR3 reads CAGSQDHRGGNQPQHF. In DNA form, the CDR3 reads TGTGCCGGCAGCCAAGACCACAGGGGTGGCAATCAGCCCCAGCATTTT.

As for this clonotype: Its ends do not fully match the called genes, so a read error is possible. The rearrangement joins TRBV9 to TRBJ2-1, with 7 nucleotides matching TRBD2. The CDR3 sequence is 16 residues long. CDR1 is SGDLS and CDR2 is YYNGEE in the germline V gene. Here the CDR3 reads CASSATPGLSYNAQFF. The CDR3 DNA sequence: TGTGCCAGCAGCGCAACTCCGGGACTATCATACAATGCGCAGTTCTTC.

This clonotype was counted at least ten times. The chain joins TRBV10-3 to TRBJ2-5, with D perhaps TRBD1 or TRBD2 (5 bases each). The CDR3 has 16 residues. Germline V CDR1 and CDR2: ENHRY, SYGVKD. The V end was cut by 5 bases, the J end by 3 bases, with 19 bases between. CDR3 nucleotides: TGTGCCATCAGTTCGTCGCTGGGTGGGGGTGAAGAGACCCAGTACTTC. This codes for CAISSSLGGGEETQYF.

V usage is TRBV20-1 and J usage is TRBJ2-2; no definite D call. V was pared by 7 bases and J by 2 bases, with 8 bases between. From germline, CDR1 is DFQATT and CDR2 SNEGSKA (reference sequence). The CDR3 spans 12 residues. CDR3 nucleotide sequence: TGCAGTGTTCGGATAAACACCGGGGAGCTGTTTTTT. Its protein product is CSVRINTGELFF.

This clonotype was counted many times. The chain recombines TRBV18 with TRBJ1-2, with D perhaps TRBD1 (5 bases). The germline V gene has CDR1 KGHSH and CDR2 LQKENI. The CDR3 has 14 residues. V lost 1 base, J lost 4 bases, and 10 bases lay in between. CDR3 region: CASSPQQEIYGYTF. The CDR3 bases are TGTGCCAGCTCACCACAACAGGAAATCTATGGCTACACCTTC.

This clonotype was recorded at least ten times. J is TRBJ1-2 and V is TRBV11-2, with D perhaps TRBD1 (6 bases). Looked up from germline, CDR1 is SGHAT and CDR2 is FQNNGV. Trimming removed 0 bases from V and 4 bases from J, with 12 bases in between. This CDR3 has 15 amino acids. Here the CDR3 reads CASSLDPGHLYGYTF. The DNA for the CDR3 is TGTGCCAGCAGCTTAGACCCGGGACACCTCTATGGCTACACCTTC.

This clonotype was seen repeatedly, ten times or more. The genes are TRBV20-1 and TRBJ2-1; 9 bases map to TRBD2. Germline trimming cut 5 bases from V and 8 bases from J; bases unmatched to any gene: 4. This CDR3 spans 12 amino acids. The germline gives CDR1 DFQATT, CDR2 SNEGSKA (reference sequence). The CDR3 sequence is CSAGLASDEQFF. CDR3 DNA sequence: TGCAGTGCTGGACTAGCGTCCGATGAGCAGTTCTTC.

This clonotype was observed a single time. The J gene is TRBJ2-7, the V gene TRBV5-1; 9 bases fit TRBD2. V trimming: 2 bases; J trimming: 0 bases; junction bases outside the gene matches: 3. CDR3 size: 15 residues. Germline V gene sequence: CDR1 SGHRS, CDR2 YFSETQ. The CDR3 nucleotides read TGCGCCAGCAGCTTTAGACTAGCGGACTCCTACGAGCAGTACTTC. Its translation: CASSFRLADSYEQYF.

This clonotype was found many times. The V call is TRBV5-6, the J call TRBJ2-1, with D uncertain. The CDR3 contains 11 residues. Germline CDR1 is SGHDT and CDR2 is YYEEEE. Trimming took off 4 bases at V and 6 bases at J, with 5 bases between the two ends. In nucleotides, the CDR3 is TGTGCCAGCAGCCTCTTCAATGAGCAGTTCTTC. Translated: CASSLFNEQFF.

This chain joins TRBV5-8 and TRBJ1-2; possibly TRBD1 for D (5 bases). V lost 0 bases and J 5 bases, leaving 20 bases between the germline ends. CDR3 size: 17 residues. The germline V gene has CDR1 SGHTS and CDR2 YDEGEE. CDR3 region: CASSLETDPNRVYGYTF. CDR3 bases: TGTGCCAGCAGCTTGGAGACAGATCCAAATCGCGTTTATGGCTACACCTTC. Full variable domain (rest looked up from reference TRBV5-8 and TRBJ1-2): EAGVTQSPTHLIKTRGQQATLRCSPISGHTSVYWYQQALGLGLQFLLWYDEGEERNRGNFPPRFSGRQFPNYSSELNVNALELEDSALYLCASSLETDPNRVYGYTFGSGTRLTVV.

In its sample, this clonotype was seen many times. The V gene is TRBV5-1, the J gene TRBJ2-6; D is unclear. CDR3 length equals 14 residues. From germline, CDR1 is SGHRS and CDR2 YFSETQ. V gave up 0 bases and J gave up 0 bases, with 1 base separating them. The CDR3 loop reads CASSLASGANVLTF. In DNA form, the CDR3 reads TGCGCCAGCAGCTTGGCCTCTGGGGCCAACGTCCTGACTTTC. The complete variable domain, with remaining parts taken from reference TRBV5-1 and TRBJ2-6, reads KAGVTQTPRYLIKTRGQQVTLSCSPISGHRSVSWYQQTPGQGLQFLFEYFSETQRNKGNFPGRFSGRQFSNSRSEMNVSTLELGDSALYLCASSLASGANVLTFGAGSRLTVL.

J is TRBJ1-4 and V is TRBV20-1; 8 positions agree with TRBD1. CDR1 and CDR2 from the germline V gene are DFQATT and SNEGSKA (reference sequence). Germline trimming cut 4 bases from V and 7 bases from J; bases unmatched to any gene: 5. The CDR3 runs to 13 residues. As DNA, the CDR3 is TGCAGTGCTACGAGGACAGGGTTTGAAAAACTGTTTTTT. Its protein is CSATRTGFEKLFF.

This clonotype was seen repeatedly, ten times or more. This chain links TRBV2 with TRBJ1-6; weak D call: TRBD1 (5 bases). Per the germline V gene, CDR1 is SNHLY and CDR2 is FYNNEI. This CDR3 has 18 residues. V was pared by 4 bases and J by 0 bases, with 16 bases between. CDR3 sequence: CASSVLGPLSSYNSPLHF. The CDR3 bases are TGTGCCAGCAGTGTGCTGGGACCCTTGAGCTCCTATAATTCACCCCTCCACTTT.

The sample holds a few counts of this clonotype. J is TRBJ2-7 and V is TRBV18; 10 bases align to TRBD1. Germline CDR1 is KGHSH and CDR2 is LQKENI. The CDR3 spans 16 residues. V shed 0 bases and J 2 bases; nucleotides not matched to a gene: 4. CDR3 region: CASSPPRTGGAYEQYF. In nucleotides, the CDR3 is TGTGCCAGCTCACCACCCCGGACAGGGGGGGCCTACGAGCAGTACTTC.